Listed below are T cell receptor beta chains from one sample, sequenced in a study of blood T cell repertoires in COVID-19. Here immunoSEQ multiplex PCR was the method, and the copy in TCRdb shows in-frame clones only, minus some. The data contain 300,000 to 350,000 clones, about 91% of them seen just once; the ten biggest clones take up 1.5% to 2%. The sample taken for sequencing was peripheral blood. All receptors come from a woman in her 30s with COVID-19, enrolled during active disease. Both conserved end residues are part of each CDR3. Each record gives: clone size, J gene, D gene, V gene, CDR3 protein, CDR3 DNA. The D gene is left open where the match is weak. Some rows mark clone size as missing; the rest say once, few, many or name a class of expanded clone.

clone_size: -; j_call: TRBJ1-6; d_call: -; v_call: TRBV27; cdr3_aa: CASSYWAGRVSPLHF; cdr3_nt: TGTGCCAGCAGTTACTGGGCCGGGAGGGTATCACCCCTCCACTTT
clone_size: few; j_call: TRBJ2-7; d_call: TRBD1; v_call: TRBV5-5; cdr3_aa: CASSLSGQGNYEQYF; cdr3_nt: TGTGCCAGCAGCTTGTCGGGACAGGGGAACTACGAGCAGTACTTC
clone_size: -; j_call: TRBJ2-1; d_call: -; v_call: TRBV11-2; cdr3_aa: CASSLVITGYEQFF; cdr3_nt: TGTGCCAGCAGCTTAGTAATCACAGGGTACGAGCAGTTCTTC
clone_size: once; j_call: TRBJ1-5; d_call: -; v_call: TRBV5-1; cdr3_aa: CASSLDGQINQPQHF; cdr3_nt: TGCGCCAGCAGCTTGGACGGACAAATTAATCAGCCCCAGCATTTT
clone_size: -; j_call: TRBJ1-3; d_call: TRBD1; v_call: TRBV9; cdr3_aa: CASSGTGGNTIYF; cdr3_nt: TGTGCCAGCAGCGGGACAGGGGGAAACACCATATATTTT
clone_size: -; j_call: TRBJ2-1; d_call: -; v_call: TRBV2; cdr3_aa: CASSVTGTYNEQFF; cdr3_nt: TGTGCCAGCAGCGTTACAGGTACCTACAATGAGCAGTTCTTC
clone_size: -; j_call: TRBJ1-2; d_call: -; v_call: TRBV6-5; cdr3_aa: CASSYTGHSYGYTF; cdr3_nt: TGTGCCAGCAGTTACACGGGACACTCCTATGGCTACACCTTC
clone_size: -; j_call: TRBJ1-1; d_call: -; v_call: TRBV6-4; cdr3_aa: CASSESGEATEAFF; cdr3_nt: TGTGCCAGCAGTGAGTCCGGGGAGGCCACTGAAGCTTTCTTT
clone_size: -; j_call: TRBJ1-4; d_call: TRBD1; v_call: TRBV7-9; cdr3_aa: CASSLGSLRGPRTEKLFF; cdr3_nt: TGTGCCAGCAGCTTAGGGTCACTCAGGGGGCCTAGGACTGAAAAACTGTTTTTT
clone_size: -; j_call: TRBJ1-1; d_call: TRBD1; v_call: TRBV9; cdr3_aa: CASSPGTVAEAFF; cdr3_nt: TGTGCCAGCAGCCCCGGGACAGTCGCTGAAGCTTTCTTT
clone_size: -; j_call: TRBJ1-4; d_call: TRBD1; v_call: TRBV7-9; cdr3_aa: CASSRIDRGNTNEKLFF; cdr3_nt: TGTGCCAGCAGCCGAATTGACAGGGGTAACACTAATGAAAAACTGTTTTTT
clone_size: -; j_call: TRBJ1-2; d_call: -; v_call: TRBV5-1; cdr3_aa: CASRVGQYLDPYGYTF; cdr3_nt: TGCGCCAGCAGAGTCGGACAGTACCTAGACCCCTATGGCTACACCTTC
clone_size: -; j_call: TRBJ1-6; d_call: TRBD1; v_call: TRBV2; cdr3_aa: CASSARGDGSPLHF; cdr3_nt: TGTGCCAGCAGTGCCAGGGGGGATGGTTCACCCCTCCACTTT
clone_size: -; j_call: TRBJ1-2; d_call: -; v_call: TRBV18; cdr3_aa: CASSPGEYGYTF; cdr3_nt: TGTGCCAGCTCACCAGGGGAGTATGGCTACACCTTC
clone_size: once; j_call: TRBJ1-1; d_call: TRBD1; v_call: TRBV7-8; cdr3_aa: CASSQQGALTSFF; cdr3_nt: TGTGCCAGCAGCCAACAGGGGGCTCTGACGTCTTTCTTT
clone_size: -; j_call: TRBJ1-6; d_call: -; v_call: TRBV5-1; cdr3_aa: CASSLVVGTYSPLHF; cdr3_nt: TGCGCCAGCAGCTTAGTTGTTGGGACTTATTCACCCCTCCACTTT